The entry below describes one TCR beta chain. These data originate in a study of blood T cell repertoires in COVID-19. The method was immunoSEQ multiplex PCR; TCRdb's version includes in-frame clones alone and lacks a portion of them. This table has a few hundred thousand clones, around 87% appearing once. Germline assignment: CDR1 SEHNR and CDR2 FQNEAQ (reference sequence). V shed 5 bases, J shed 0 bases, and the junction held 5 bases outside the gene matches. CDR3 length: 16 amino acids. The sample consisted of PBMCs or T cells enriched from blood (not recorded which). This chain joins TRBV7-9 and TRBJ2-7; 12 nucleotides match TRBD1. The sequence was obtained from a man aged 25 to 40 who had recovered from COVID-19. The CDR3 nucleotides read TGTGCCAGCAGCACGGGACAGGGGGCCTTCTCCTACGAGCAGTACTTC. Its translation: CASSTGQGAFSYEQYF.